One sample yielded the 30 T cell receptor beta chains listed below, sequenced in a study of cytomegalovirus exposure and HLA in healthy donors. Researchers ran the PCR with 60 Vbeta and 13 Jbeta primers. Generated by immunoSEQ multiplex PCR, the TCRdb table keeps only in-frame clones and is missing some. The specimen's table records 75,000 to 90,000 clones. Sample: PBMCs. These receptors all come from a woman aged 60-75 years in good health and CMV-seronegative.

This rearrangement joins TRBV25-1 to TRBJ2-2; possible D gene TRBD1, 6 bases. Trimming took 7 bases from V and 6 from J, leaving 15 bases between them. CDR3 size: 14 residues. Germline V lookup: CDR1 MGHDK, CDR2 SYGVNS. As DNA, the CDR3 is TGTGCCAGCACCCAGGGGTCAAACGCCGGGGAGCTGTTTTTT. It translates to CASTQGSNAGELFF.

Here the CDR3 DNA reads TGTGCCAGCAGCCGACTAGCGTCACGCCACTACGAGCAGTACTTC. This encodes CASSRLASRHYEQYF. This chain joins TRBV6-5 and TRBJ2-7; TRBD2 agrees at 8 bases. This CDR3 spans 15 amino acids. V was pared by 6 bases and J by 3 bases, with 10 bases of the junction left unmatched. Germline V gene data show CDR1 as MNHEY and CDR2 as SVGAGI.

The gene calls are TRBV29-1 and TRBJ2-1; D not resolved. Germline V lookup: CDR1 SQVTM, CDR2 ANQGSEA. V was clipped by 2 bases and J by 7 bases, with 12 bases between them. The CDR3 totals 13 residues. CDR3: CSVELIAGNEQFF. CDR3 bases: TGCAGCGTTGAATTGATTGCCGGGAATGAGCAGTTCTTC.

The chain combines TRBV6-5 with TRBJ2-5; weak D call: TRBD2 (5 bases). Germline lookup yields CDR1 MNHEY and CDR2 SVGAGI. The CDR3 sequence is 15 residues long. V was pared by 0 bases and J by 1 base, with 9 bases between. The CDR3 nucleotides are TGTGCCAGCAGTTACTCTCCGGGGTTCCAAGAGACCCAGTACTTC. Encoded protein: CASSYSPGFQETQYF.

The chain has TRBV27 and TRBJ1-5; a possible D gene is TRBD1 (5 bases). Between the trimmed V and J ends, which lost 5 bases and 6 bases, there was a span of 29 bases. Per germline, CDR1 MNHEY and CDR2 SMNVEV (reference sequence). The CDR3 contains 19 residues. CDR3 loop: CASSPRELAGGITRQPQHF. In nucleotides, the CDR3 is TGTGCCAGCAGTCCCCGCGAACTAGCGGGGGGGATAACTCGTCAGCCCCAGCATTTT.

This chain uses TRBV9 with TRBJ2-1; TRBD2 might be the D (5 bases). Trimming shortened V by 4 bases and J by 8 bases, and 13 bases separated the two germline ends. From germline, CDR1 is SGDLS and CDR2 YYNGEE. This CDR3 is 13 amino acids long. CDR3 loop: CASSQSSRDEQFF. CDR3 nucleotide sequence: TGTGCCAGCAGCCAGTCTAGCCGCGATGAGCAGTTCTTC.

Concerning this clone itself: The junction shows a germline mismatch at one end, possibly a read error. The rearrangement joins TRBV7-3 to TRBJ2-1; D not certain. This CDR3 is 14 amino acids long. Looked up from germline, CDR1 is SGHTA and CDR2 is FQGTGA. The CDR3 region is CASGLYTSINEQFF. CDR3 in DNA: TGTGCCAGCGGCTTATACACCTCCATCAATGAGCAGTTCTTC. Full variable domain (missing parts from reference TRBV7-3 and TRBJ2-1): GAGVSQTPSNKVTEKGKYVELRCDPISGHTALYWYRQSLGQGPEFLIYFQGTGAADDSGLPNDRFFAVRPEGSVSTLKIQRTERGDSAVYLCASGLYTSINEQFFGPGTRLTVL.

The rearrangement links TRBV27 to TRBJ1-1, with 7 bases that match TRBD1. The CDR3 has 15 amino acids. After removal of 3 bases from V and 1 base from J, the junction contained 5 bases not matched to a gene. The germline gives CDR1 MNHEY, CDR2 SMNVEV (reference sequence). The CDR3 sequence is CASSFGTVQNTEAFF. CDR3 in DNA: TGTGCCAGCAGTTTCGGGACAGTACAGAACACTGAAGCTTTCTTT.

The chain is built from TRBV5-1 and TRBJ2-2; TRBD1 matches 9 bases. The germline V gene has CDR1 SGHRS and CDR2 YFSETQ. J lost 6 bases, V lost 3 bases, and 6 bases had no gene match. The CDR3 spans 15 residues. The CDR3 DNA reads TGCGCCAGCAGCTGGGGGGACAGGGACGCCGGGGAGCTGTTTTTT. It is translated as CASSWGDRDAGELFF.

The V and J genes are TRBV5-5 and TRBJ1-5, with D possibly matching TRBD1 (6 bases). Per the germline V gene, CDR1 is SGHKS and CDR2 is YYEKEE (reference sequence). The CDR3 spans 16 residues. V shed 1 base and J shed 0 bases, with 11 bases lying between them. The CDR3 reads CASSLSGAVSNQPQHF. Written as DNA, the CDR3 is TGTGCCAGCAGCTTGTCAGGGGCGGTTAGCAATCAGCCCCAGCATTTT. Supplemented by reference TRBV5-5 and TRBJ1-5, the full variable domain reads DAGVTQSPTHLIKTRGQQVTLRCSPISGHKSVSWYQQVLGQGPQFIFQYYEKEERGRGNFPDRFSARQFPNYSSELNVNALLLGDSALYLCASSLSGAVSNQPQHFGDGTRLSIL.

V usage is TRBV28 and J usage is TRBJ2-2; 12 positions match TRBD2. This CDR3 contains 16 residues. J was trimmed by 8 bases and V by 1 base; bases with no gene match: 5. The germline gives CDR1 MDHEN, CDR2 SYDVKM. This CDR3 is CASSLLTSGSSGELFF. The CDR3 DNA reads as TGTGCCAGCAGTTTATTGACTAGCGGGAGCTCGGGGGAGCTGTTTTTT. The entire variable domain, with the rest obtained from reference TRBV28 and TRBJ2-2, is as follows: DVKVTQSSRYLVKRTGEKVFLECVQDMDHENMFWYRQDPGLGLRLIYFSYDVKMKEKGDIPEGYSVSREKKERFSLILESASTNQTSMYLCASSLLTSGSSGELFFGEGSRLTVL.

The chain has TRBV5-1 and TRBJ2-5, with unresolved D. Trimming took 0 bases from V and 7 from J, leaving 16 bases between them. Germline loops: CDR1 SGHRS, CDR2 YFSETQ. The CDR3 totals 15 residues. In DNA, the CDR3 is TGCGCCAGCAGCTTGGACCTTCGAGCCGAGAGGACCCAGTACTTC. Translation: CASSLDLRAERTQYF.

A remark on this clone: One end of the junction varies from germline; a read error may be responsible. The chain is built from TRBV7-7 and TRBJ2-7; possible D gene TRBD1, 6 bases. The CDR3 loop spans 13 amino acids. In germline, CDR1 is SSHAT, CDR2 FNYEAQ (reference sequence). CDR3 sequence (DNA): TGTGCTAGCAGCTTGGGACACTCCTACGAGCAGTACTTC. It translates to CASSLGHSYEQYF.

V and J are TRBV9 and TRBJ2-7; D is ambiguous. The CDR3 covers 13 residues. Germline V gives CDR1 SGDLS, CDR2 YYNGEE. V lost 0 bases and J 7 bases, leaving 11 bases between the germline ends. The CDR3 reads CASSVEGVSEQYF. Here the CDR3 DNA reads TGTGCCAGCAGCGTAGAAGGAGTGAGTGAGCAGTACTTC.

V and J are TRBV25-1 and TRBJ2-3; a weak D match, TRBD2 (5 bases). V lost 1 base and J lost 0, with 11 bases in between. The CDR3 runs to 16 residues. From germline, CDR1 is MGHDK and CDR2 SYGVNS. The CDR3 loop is CASSELTGSSTDTQYF. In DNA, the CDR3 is TGTGCCAGCAGTGAATTGACGGGGTCAAGCACAGATACGCAGTATTTT.

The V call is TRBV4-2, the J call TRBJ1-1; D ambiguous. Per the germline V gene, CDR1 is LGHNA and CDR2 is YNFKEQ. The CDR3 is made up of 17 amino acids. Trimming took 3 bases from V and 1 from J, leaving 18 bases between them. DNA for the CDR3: TGTGCCAGCAGCCACCCCCCCGTGGGCTACGCGAACACTGAAGCTTTCTTT. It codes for CASSHPPVGYANTEAFF.

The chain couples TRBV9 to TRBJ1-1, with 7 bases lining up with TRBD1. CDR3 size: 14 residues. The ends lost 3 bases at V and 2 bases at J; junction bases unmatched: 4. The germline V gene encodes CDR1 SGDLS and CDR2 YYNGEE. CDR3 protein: CASSATGANTEAFF. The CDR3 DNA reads TGTGCCAGCAGCGCCACAGGGGCAAACACTGAAGCTTTCTTT.

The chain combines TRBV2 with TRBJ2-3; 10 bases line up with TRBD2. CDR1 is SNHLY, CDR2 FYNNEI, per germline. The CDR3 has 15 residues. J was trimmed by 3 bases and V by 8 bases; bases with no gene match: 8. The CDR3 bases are TGTGCCAGCGGACAAGAGCGGGAGGGTACAGATACGCAGTATTTT. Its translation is CASGQEREGTDTQYF.

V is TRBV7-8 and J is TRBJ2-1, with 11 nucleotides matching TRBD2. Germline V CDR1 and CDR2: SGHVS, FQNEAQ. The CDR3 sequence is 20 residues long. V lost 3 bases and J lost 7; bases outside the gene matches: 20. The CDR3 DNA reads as TGTGCCAGCAGCTTTCGGAGAGGGCTAGCGGGAGGCCTTGGGAATAATGAGCAGTTCTTC. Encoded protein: CASSFRRGLAGGLGNNEQFF. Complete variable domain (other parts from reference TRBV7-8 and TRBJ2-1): GAGVSQSPRYKVAKRGQDVALRCDPISGHVSLFWYQQALGQGPEFLTYFQNEAQLDKSGLPSDRFFAERPEGSVSTLKIQRTQQEDSAVYLCASSFRRGLAGGLGNNEQFFGPGTRLTVL.

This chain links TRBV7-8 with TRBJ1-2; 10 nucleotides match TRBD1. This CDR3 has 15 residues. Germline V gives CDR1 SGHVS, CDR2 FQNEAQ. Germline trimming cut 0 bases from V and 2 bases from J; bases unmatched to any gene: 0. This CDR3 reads CASSLATGGNYGYTF. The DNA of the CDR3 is TGTGCCAGCAGCTTAGCGACAGGGGGCAACTATGGCTACACCTTC. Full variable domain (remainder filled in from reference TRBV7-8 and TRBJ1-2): GAGVSQSPRYKVAKRGQDVALRCDPISGHVSLFWYQQALGQGPEFLTYFQNEAQLDKSGLPSDRFFAERPEGSVSTLKIQRTQQEDSAVYLCASSLATGGNYGYTFGSGTRLTVV.

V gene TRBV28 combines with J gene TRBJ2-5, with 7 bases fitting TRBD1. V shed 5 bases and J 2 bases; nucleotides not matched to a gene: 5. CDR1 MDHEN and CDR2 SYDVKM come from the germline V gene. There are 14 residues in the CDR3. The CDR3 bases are TGTGCCAGCAGTCCCCGGGACAGACAAGAGACCCAGTACTTC. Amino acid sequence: CASSPRDRQETQYF.

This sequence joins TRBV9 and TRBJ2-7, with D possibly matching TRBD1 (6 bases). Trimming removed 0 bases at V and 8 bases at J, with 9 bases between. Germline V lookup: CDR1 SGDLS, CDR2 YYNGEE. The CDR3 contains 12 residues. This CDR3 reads CASSVGGRKQYF. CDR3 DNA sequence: TGTGCCAGCAGCGTAGGGGGGCGTAAGCAGTACTTC.

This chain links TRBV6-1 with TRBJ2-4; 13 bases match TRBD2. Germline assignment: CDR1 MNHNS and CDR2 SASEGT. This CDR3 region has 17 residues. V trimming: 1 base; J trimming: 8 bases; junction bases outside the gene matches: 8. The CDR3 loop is CASSEDPGLAGADIQYF. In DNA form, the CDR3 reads TGTGCCAGCAGTGAAGATCCCGGACTAGCGGGAGCGGACATTCAGTACTTC.

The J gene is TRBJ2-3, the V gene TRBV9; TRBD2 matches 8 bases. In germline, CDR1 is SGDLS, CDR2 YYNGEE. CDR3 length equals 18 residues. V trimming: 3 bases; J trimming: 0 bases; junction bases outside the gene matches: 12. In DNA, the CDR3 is TGTGCCAGCAGCGGCCGACCGGGACTAGTGCTTAGCACAGATACGCAGTATTTT. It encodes CASSGRPGLVLSTDTQYF. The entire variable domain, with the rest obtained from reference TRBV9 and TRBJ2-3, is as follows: DSGVTQTPKHLITATGQRVTLRCSPRSGDLSVYWYQQSLDQGLQFLIQYYNGEERAKGNILERFSAQQFPDLHSELNLSSLELGDSALYFCASSGRPGLVLSTDTQYFGPGTRLTVL.

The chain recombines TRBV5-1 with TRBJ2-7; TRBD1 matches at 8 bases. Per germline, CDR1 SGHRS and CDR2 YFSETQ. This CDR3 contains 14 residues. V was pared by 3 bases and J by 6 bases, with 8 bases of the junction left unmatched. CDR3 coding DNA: TGCGCCAGCAGCTACGGGACAGGAATTGGCGAGCAGTACTTC. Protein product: CASSYGTGIGEQYF.

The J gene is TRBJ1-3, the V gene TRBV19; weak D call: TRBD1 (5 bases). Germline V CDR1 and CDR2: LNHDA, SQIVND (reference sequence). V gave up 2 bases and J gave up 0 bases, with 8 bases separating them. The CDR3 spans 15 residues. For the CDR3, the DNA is TGTGCCAGTAGTATATCGACAGTCTCTGGAAACACCATATATTTT. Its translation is CASSISTVSGNTIYF.

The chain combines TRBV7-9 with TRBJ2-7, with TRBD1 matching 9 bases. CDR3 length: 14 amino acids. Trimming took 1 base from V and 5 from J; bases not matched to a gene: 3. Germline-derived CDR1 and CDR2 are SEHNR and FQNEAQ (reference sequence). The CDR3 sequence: CASSLEGQGHEQYF. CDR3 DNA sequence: TGTGCCAGCAGCTTAGAGGGACAGGGCCACGAGCAGTACTTC.

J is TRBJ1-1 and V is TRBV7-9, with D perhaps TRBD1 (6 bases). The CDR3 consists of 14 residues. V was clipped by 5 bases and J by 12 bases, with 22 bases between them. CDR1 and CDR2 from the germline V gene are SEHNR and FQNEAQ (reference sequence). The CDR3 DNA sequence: TGTGCCAGCAGCAAAGTAGGCGGGCAGGGGCAAACTTTCTTT. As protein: CASSKVGGQGQTFF.

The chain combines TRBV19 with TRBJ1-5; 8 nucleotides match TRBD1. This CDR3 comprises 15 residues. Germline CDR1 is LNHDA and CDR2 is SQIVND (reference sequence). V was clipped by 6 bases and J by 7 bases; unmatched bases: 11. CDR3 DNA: TGTGCCAGTAGCCTATACAGGGGGGAGGACCAGCCCCAGCATTTT. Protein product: CASSLYRGEDQPQHF.

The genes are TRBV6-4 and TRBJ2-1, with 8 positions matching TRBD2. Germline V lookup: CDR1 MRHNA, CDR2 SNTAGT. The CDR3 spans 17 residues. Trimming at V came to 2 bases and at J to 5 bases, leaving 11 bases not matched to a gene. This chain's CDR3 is CASSDRAGVGGDNEQFF. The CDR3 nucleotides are TGTGCCAGCAGTGACCGGGCAGGGGTCGGGGGGGACAATGAGCAGTTCTTC.